The present T cell receptor beta chain was sequenced within a study of T cell responses to AZD1222 COVID-19 vaccine. Germline trimming cut 0 bases from V and 8 bases from J; bases unmatched to any gene: 4. CDR1 and CDR2 (germline): SGHKS, YYEKEE (reference sequence). The CDR3 loop spans 14 amino acids. Sequencing was performed with immunoSEQ multiplex PCR; in TCRdb, only in-frame clones are kept and a portion is missing. The sample yields 130,000 to 150,000 clones, approximately 93% seen once. The sample consisted of peripheral blood, taken after recovery from COVID-19. This clonotype was obtained from an adult who had recovered from COVID-19. This chain joins TRBV5-5 and TRBJ1-2, with 10 bases fitting TRBD1. CDR3 loop: CASSLEGTGVGYTF. CDR3 nucleotide sequence: TGTGCCAGCAGCTTGGAGGGGACAGGGGTGGGCTACACCTTC. Full variable domain (missing parts from reference TRBV5-5 and TRBJ1-2): DAGVTQSPTHLIKTRGQQVTLRCSPISGHKSVSWYQQVLGQGPQFIFQYYEKEERGRGNFPDRFSARQFPNYSSELNVNALLLGDSALYLCASSLEGTGVGYTFGSGTRLTVV.